The clone carrying this TCR beta chain was detected only once. Original analysis: Cell counts per sample came from amplifying reference gene primers. The repertoire was sequenced with immunoSEQ multiplex PCR; TCRdb's copy has only in-frame clones and lacks some. The V and J calls and clone size are taken from that table; D and trimming were inferred from the DNA. The sample yields under 500,000 clones, 75% to 90% seen once. These data come from a study of blood T cell repertoires in COVID-19. Study-wide context: The samples span acute and convalescent COVID-19 from the United States, Italy and Spain. T cells, B-cell-depleted T cells, or PBMCs supplied cDNA or gDNA.

Trimming took off 4 bases at V and 0 bases at J, with 15 bases between the two ends. There are 16 residues in the CDR3. From germline, CDR1 is SGHRS and CDR2 YFSETQ. Sequencing was done on a sample of peripheral blood. The chain couples TRBV5-1 to TRBJ2-3, with D possibly TRBD2 on 6 matching bases. This receptor was obtained from a woman in her thirties with acute or convalescent COVID-19. CDR3 DNA sequence: TGCGCCAGCAGCCCCACGGCGCGGGGAAGCACAGATACGCAGTATTTT. It codes for CASSPTARGSTDTQYF.